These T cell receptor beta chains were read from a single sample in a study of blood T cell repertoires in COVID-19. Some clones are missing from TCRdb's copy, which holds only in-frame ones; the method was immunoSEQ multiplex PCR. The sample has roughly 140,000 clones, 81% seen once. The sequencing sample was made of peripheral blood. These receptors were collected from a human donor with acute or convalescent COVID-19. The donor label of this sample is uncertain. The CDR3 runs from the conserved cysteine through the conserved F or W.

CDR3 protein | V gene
CASSQYVGGGAYNEQFF | TRBV3-1/TRBV3-2
CASSSGQGGDTQYF | TRBV13
CASSYLQGETQYF | TRBV6-5
CASSPQTGTYNEQFF | TRBV18
CASSQGGGTEAFF | TRBV3-1/TRBV3-2
CASSRGRPGLFEAFF | TRBV3-1/TRBV3-2
CASSSAPLRRENEKLFF | TRBV5-4
CASSRRRGPTNSGNTIYF | TRBV19
CASISQGYSNQPQHF | TRBV6-5
CASSESAAPGDGYTF | TRBV25-1
CASSLIDSQETQYF | TRBV18
CASSSFSGTTGKNIQYF | TRBV5-1
CASSQMFYEQYF | TRBV7-9
CASSWTGVKLNTEAFF | TRBV5-1
CASGANRGTEAFF | TRBV6-4
CASSFGLARTTGELFF | TRBV7-9